The rows below give T cell receptor beta chains drawn from one sample of a study of blood T cell repertoires in COVID-19. Sequencing used immunoSEQ multiplex PCR; TCRdb keeps in-frame clones, though not all of them. The sample has 180,000 or so clones; roughly 82% are singletons. The material sequenced was PBMCs or T cells enriched from blood (not recorded which). The receptor source for this set is a man aged 50-59 years who had recovered from COVID-19. The CDR3 runs from the conserved cysteine through the conserved F or W. A D gene is named only where the DNA matches it firmly. Only part of the rows carry a size: once, few, many, or a class if the clone is expanded.

v_gene	j_gene	abundance	d_gene	CDR3aa	CDR3nt
TRBV6-5	TRBJ1-3	NA	TRBD1	CASSYLGQGNTIYF	TGTGCCAGCAGTTACTTGGGACAGGGAAACACCATATATTTT
TRBV10-3	TRBJ1-4	NA	NA	CAISVGSDSYNEKLFF	TGTGCCATCAGTGTCGGTTCAGACAGCTATAATGAAAAACTGTTTTTT
TRBV19	TRBJ1-2	NA	TRBD1	CASSITTGDYGYTF	TGTGCCAGTAGTATAACGACAGGGGACTATGGCTACACCTTC
TRBV11-3	TRBJ1-1	NA	NA	CASSLGSGTEAFF	TGTGCCAGCAGCCTAGGGAGTGGCACTGAAGCTTTCTTT
TRBV2	TRBJ2-1	NA	TRBD2	CASRPPGLAGGNEQFF	TGTGCCAGCAGACCACCGGGACTAGCGGGGGGGAATGAGCAGTTCTTC
TRBV5-1	TRBJ2-5	NA	TRBD1	CASSSGQGGETQYF	TGCGCCAGCAGCTCGGGACAGGGAGGAGAGACCCAGTACTTC
TRBV10-3	TRBJ1-1	NA	TRBD1	CAIGSGQGVGAFF	TGTGCCATCGGCTCGGGACAGGGGGTAGGAGCTTTCTTT
TRBV7-3	TRBJ2-5	NA	TRBD2	CASSLGLAGYQETQYF	TGTGCCAGCAGCTTAGGACTAGCGGGGTACCAAGAGACCCAGTACTTC
TRBV6-5	TRBJ1-2	NA	NA	CASSRTIDGYTF	TGTGCCAGCAGTCGGACAATCGATGGCTACACCTTC
TRBV6-5	TRBJ1-2	NA	TRBD1	CASSLSQGMNYGYTF	TGTGCCAGCAGTTTATCACAGGGGATGAACTATGGCTACACCTTC
TRBV7-2	TRBJ2-1	NA	NA	CASSPQGYNEQFF	TGTGCCAGCAGCCCTCAGGGTTACAATGAGCAGTTCTTC
TRBV2	TRBJ1-2	NA	TRBD1	CASSEGTGATF	TGTGCCAGCAGTGAAGGGACAGGGGCCACCTTC
TRBV18	TRBJ1-1	once	NA	CASSPTGLNTEAFF	TGTGCCAGCTCACCAACAGGGTTGAACACTGAAGCTTTCTTT
TRBV5-6	TRBJ1-3	NA	TRBD1	CASRRTGAGNTIYF	TGTGCCAGCAGACGGACAGGGGCGGGAAACACCATATATTTT
TRBV11-2	TRBJ2-1	NA	TRBD2	CASSGGLAGGNEQFF	TGTGCCAGCAGCGGGGGACTAGCGGGGGGCAATGAGCAGTTCTTC
TRBV30	TRBJ1-2	NA	NA	CAWSALGGEDGYTF	TGTGCCTGGAGTGCCTTGGGGGGGGAAGATGGCTACACCTTC
TRBV7-9	TRBJ1-2	NA	TRBD1	CASSLLGQGDGYTF	TGTGCCAGCAGCTTGCTGGGACAGGGGGACGGCTACACCTTC
TRBV19	TRBJ2-2	NA	TRBD1	CASAGDRDTGELFF	TGTGCCAGCGCCGGGGACAGGGACACCGGGGAGCTGTTTTTT
TRBV5-1	TRBJ2-2	NA	NA	CASSTGGTHTGELFF	TGCGCCAGCAGCACCGGCGGGACGCACACCGGGGAGCTGTTTTTT
TRBV19	TRBJ1-1	NA	NA	CASSIRPGNVNTEAFF	TGTGCCAGTAGTATTCGTCCAGGGAACGTGAACACTGAAGCTTTCTTT
TRBV5-1	TRBJ2-7	NA	NA	CASSLAFDEQYF	TGCGCCAGCAGCTTGGCCTTCGACGAGCAGTACTTC
TRBV6-5	TRBJ2-7	NA	NA	CASSDSGAPRYEQYF	TGTGCCAGCAGTGACTCAGGGGCGCCTCGGTACGAGCAGTACTTC
TRBV7-8	TRBJ1-5	NA	NA	CASSSGTSANQPQHF	TGTGCCAGCAGCTCAGGGACATCAGCAAATCAGCCCCAGCATTTT
TRBV2	TRBJ1-5	few	NA	CASDSDSNQPQHF	TGTGCCAGCGACAGTGATAGCAATCAGCCCCAGCATTTT
TRBV2	TRBJ1-6	once	NA	CASLRSSYNSPLHF	TGTGCCAGCCTCCGGAGCTCCTATAATTCACCCCTCCACTTT
TRBV10-2	TRBJ2-7	NA	NA	CASSEPLGYYEQYF	TGCGCCAGCAGTGAGCCCCTCGGTTATTACGAGCAGTACTTC
TRBV6-5	TRBJ1-3	NA	NA	CASSYLTGSGNTIYF	TGTGCCAGCAGTTACCTGACAGGCTCTGGAAACACCATATATTTT
TRBV5-4	TRBJ1-4	NA	TRBD1	CASSDQGDEKLFF	TGTGCCAGCAGCGATCAGGGGGATGAAAAACTGTTTTTT
TRBV3-1/TRBV3-2	TRBJ2-7	NA	NA	CASSQFQGYEQYF	TGTGCCAGCAGCCAATTCCAGGGGTACGAGCAGTACTTC
TRBV10-3	TRBJ1-6	NA	TRBD1	CAISEGQDNSPLHF	TGTGCCATCAGTGAGGGACAGGATAATTCACCCCTCCACTTT
TRBV5-1	TRBJ1-6	NA	NA	CASSADGSSYNSPLHF	TGCGCCAGCAGCGCGGACGGGAGCTCCTATAATTCACCCCTCCACTTT
TRBV19	TRBJ1-5	once	NA	CASSSRDTAGPQHF	TGTGCCAGTAGTTCCCGGGACACAGCAGGGCCCCAGCATTTT
TRBV28	TRBJ1-3	NA	NA	CASSLRGNTIYF	TGTGCCAGCAGTTTGCGGGGAAACACCATATATTTT
TRBV9	TRBJ2-1	NA	TRBD2	CASSVVTSGAYNEQFF	TGTGCCAGCAGCGTAGTTACTAGCGGGGCCTACAATGAGCAGTTCTTC
TRBV3-1/TRBV3-2	TRBJ1-4	NA	NA	CASSQPFRGGDGEKLFF	TGTGCCAGCAGCCAACCATTTCGGGGAGGGGACGGAGAAAAACTGTTTTTT
TRBV19	TRBJ1-1	NA	NA	CASLGGKGRGTEAFF	TGTGCCAGTCTGGGGGGAAAGGGTCGGGGCACTGAAGCTTTCTTT
TRBV6-4	TRBJ1-6	few	NA	CASSAGGGNSPLHF	TGTGCCAGCAGTGCGGGGGGCGGGAATTCACCCCTCCACTTT
TRBV5-1	TRBJ1-1	NA	TRBD1	CASSDQTGGGTEAFF	TGCGCCAGCAGCGATCAGACAGGGGGAGGCACTGAAGCTTTCTTT
TRBV19	TRBJ1-5	NA	TRBD1	CASSEGQTGNQPQHF	TGTGCCAGTAGTGAGGGACAGACGGGCAATCAGCCCCAGCATTTT
TRBV5-1	TRBJ1-6	NA	NA	CASSLAVQGLNSPLHF	TGCGCCAGCAGCTTGGCCGTTCAGGGCTTGAATTCACCCCTCCACTTT